Following are 26 T cell receptor beta chains from one sample sequenced in a study of OX40 agonist ivuxolimab in advanced cancers. Some clones are missing from TCRdb's copy, which holds only in-frame ones; the method was immunoSEQ multiplex PCR. Of 26,000 or so clones listed, 88% are singletons. Sample: CD4+ or CD8+ T cells sorted from blood, taken in a trial of the OX40 agonist ivuxolimab. Every receptor here comes from an adult with an advanced solid tumor such as melanoma, head and neck, liver or kidney cancer.

The CDR3 bases are TGTGCCAGCAGCGTAGCCCCCGAATATACGCAGTATTTT. This sequence encodes CASSVAPEYTQYF. This chain joins TRBV9 and TRBJ2-3; D is unresolved. Germline assignment: CDR1 SGDLS and CDR2 YYNGEE. The ends were cut back, 0 bases at V and 7 bases at J, with 9 bases in the middle. This CDR3 comprises 13 residues.

CDR3 loop: CATSRDRDRQFF. The CDR3 DNA sequence: TGTGCCACCAGCAGAGATCGTGACAGGCAGTTCTTC. The rearrangement joins TRBV15 to TRBJ2-1; D is possibly TRBD1 (5 bases). This CDR3 has 12 amino acids. Germline loops: CDR1 LNHNV, CDR2 YYDKDF (reference sequence). The germline V and J ends were trimmed by 0 bases and 12 bases, with 9 bases remaining between them.

This clone was detected only once. This rearrangement joins TRBV28 to TRBJ2-7; 11 bases agree with TRBD1. This CDR3 comprises 15 residues. Germline V gene sequence: CDR1 MDHEN, CDR2 SYDVKM. J was trimmed by 2 bases and V by 6 bases; bases with no gene match: 6. CDR3 sequence (DNA): TGTGCCAGCAGCCTATGGACAGGGGGCACCTACGAGCAGTACTTC. Amino acids: CASSLWTGGTYEQYF.

This clone was observed once. This sequence joins TRBV7-7 and TRBJ2-5; D gene uncertain. The assigned J gene may be wrong: the sequence end matches TRBJ2-7 better. CDR1 and CDR2 (germline): SSHAT, FNYEAQ (reference sequence). CDR3 length equals 14 residues. The CDR3 region has the DNA TGTGCCAGCAGCCCGACACGGCTCTCCTACGAGCAGTACTTC. It is translated as CASSPTRLSYEQYF.

This chain uses TRBV7-2 with TRBJ1-3; D unclear. The CDR3 covers 14 residues. Germline V lookup: CDR1 SGHTA, CDR2 FQGNSA. Between the trimmed V and J ends, which lost 5 bases and 0 bases, there was a span of 8 bases. CDR3 sequence reads: CASSPVGSGNTIYF. The CDR3 nucleotides read TGTGCCAGCAGCCCAGTAGGCTCTGGAAACACCATATATTTT.

This chain links TRBV5-1 with TRBJ2-7, with D tentatively TRBD1 (7 bases). Trimming stripped 0 bases from V and 6 bases from J, with 10 bases between. Germline V lookup: CDR1 SGHRS, CDR2 YFSETQ. The CDR3 is 13 residues long. The CDR3, as DNA: TGCGCCAGCAGCTTGGGACAGGGAGGCGAGCAGTACTTC. This sequence encodes CASSLGQGGEQYF.

CDR3 DNA: TGTGCCGGTGACAGGGGAGATGCCTACGAGCAGTACTTC. This encodes CAGDRGDAYEQYF. V is TRBV2 and J is TRBJ2-7; 8 bases are shared with TRBD1. The CDR3 is made up of 13 amino acids. Trimming removed 11 bases from V and 2 bases from J; junction bases left unmatched: 8. Germline V CDR1 and CDR2: SNHLY, FYNNEI.

The chain couples TRBV7-9 to TRBJ2-1; D is possibly TRBD1 or TRBD2 (6 bases each). Per germline, CDR1 SEHNR and CDR2 FQNEAQ (reference sequence). The CDR3 covers 12 residues. V was cut by 11 bases and J by 7 bases, with 15 bases left in between. The CDR3 here is CAGGGTGNEQFF. The DNA for the CDR3 is TGTGCCGGAGGGGGAACGGGGAATGAGCAGTTCTTC.

This clone was seen just once. This chain links TRBV7-9 with TRBJ1-1; the D gene is possibly TRBD1 (6 bases). Trimming removed 5 bases from V and 3 bases from J, with 13 bases in between. This CDR3 comprises 14 residues. Germline CDR1 reads SEHNR; CDR2 reads FQNEAQ (reference sequence). In DNA, the CDR3 is TGTGCCAGCAGCAATACAGGGTTCCACACTGAAGCTTTCTTT. Translated, it gives CASSNTGFHTEAFF.

The V and J genes are TRBV7-6 and TRBJ2-7; 7 bases are shared with TRBD1. V lost 1 base, J lost 6 bases, and 12 bases stayed unmatched. The CDR3 has 16 residues. The germline V gene encodes CDR1 SGHVS and CDR2 FNYEAQ. The CDR3 sequence is CASSLGPLGGTLEQYF. The CDR3 DNA is TGTGCCAGCAGCTTAGGACCTTTAGGGGGCACGCTCGAGCAGTACTTC.

The V gene is TRBV6-1, the J gene TRBJ2-7, with 12 bases aligning to TRBD2. V gave up 3 bases and J gave up 9 bases; unmatched junction bases: 9. Germline V lookup: CDR1 MNHNS, CDR2 SASEGT. The CDR3 consists of 15 residues. CDR3 DNA sequence: TGTGCCAGCAGTGAGACTAGCGGGAGCACACAGGGGCAGTACTTC. Its protein is CASSETSGSTQGQYF.

The rearrangement uses TRBV6-5 and TRBJ2-1; 11 nucleotides agree with TRBD2. Germline V gene lookup returns CDR1 MNHEY and CDR2 SVGAGI. This CDR3 comprises 16 residues. V lost 2 bases to trimming and J lost 4 bases; unmatched junction nucleotides: 4. The CDR3, as DNA: TGTGCCAGCAGTTACAGTAGCGGGGGGGTATACAATGAGCAGTTCTTC. Residues: CASSYSSGGVYNEQFF.

The genes are TRBV28 and TRBJ1-6; no reliable D call. The ends were cut back, 7 bases at V and 5 bases at J, with 3 bases in the middle. CDR3 size: 11 residues. CDR1 is MDHEN and CDR2 is SYDVKM in the germline V gene. As DNA, the CDR3 is TGTGCCAGCACCGATAATTCACCCCTCCACTTT. It encodes CASTDNSPLHF. Together with reference TRBV28 and TRBJ1-6, the CDR3 gives the full variable domain: DVKVTQSSRYLVKRTGEKVFLECVQDMDHENMFWYRQDPGLGLRLIYFSYDVKMKEKGDIPEGYSVSREKKERFSLILESASTNQTSMYLCASTDNSPLHFGNGTRLTVT.

The sample holds a few counts of this clone. The chain is built from TRBV27 and TRBJ2-1, with D uncertain. Germline V lookup: CDR1 MNHEY, CDR2 SMNVEV (reference sequence). The CDR3 is made up of 14 amino acids. Trimming stripped 5 bases from V and 7 bases from J, with 15 bases between. The CDR3, as DNA: TGTGCCAGCAGTCCTATTACCCCTGGGAATGAGCAGTTCTTC. This translates into CASSPITPGNEQFF.

The chain uses TRBV9 and TRBJ2-6; no clear D gene. The CDR3 runs 18 residues. V shed 0 bases and J shed 0 bases, with 13 bases lying between them. CDR1 and CDR2 from the germline V gene are SGDLS and YYNGEE. In DNA, the CDR3 is TGTGCCAGCAGCGTAGAAGGCGGACCCCGCTCTGGGGCCAACGTCCTGACTTTC. This codes for CASSVEGGPRSGANVLTF.

This clone is a singleton in its sample. V usage is TRBV11-2 and J usage is TRBJ2-1, with D possibly matching TRBD2 (5 bases). This CDR3 comprises 14 residues. Germline values: CDR1 SGHAT, CDR2 FQNNGV. The V end was cut by 1 base, the J end by 3 bases, with 7 bases between. The CDR3 coding sequence is TGTGCCAGCAGCTTAGGAGGGAACTACAATGAGCAGTTCTTC. Translation: CASSLGGNYNEQFF. The whole variable domain, filled in from reference TRBV11-2 and TRBJ2-1, reads EAGVAQSPRYKIIEKRQSVAFWCNPISGHATLYWYQQILGQGPKLLIQFQNNGVVDDSQLPKDRFSAERLKGVDSTLKIQPAKLEDSAVYLCASSLGGNYNEQFFGPGTRLTVL.

Comment on this clone: Distinct nucleotide sequences in the sample also encode this CDR3. The rearrangement links TRBV4-1 to TRBJ2-3; unclear D gene. V was clipped by 11 bases and J by 2 bases, with 8 bases between them. Germline loops: CDR1 MGHRA, CDR2 YSYEKL. CDR3 length: 11 amino acids. The CDR3 DNA reads TGCGCCTCCAGGTCCACAGATACGCAGTATTTT. Encoded protein: CASRSTDTQYF.

The chain uses TRBV4-1 and TRBJ2-5; D uncertain. This CDR3 has 14 residues. The germline CDR1 and CDR2 sequences are MGHRA and YSYEKL. V gave up 0 bases and J gave up 2 bases, with 7 bases separating them. The CDR3 coding sequence is TGCGCCAGCAGCCAAGATAGGCTTCAAGAGACCCAGTACTTC. Protein sequence: CASSQDRLQETQYF.

The V gene is TRBV19, the J gene TRBJ2-3, with TRBD1 matching 8 bases. Trimming cost V 5 bases and J 3 bases; bases outside gene matches: 13. The germline CDR1 and CDR2 sequences are LNHDA and SQIVND (reference sequence). This CDR3 contains 17 residues. The CDR3 loop is CASSPTAGGGFTDTQYF. CDR3 bases: TGTGCCAGTAGTCCCACGGCAGGGGGCGGATTTACAGATACGCAGTATTTT.

The CDR3 nucleotides read TGCGCCAGCAGCTCGACAGGGGGCTATGAAAAACTGTTTTTT. Amino acid sequence: CASSSTGGYEKLFF. This sequence joins TRBV5-1 and TRBJ1-4; TRBD1 matches at 10 bases. With V trimmed by 3 bases and J by 6 bases, 2 bases remained unmatched. This CDR3 spans 14 amino acids. The germline V gene encodes CDR1 SGHRS and CDR2 YFSETQ.

This clone was counted once. The chain recombines TRBV14 with TRBJ2-7, with TRBD1 matching over 9 bases. This CDR3 contains 16 residues. The V gene's germline CDR1 is SGHDN and CDR2 FVKESK. V shed 2 bases and J 0 bases; nucleotides not matched to a gene: 5. Here the CDR3 reads CASSQPDRGSSYEQYF. The CDR3 nucleotides are TGTGCCAGCAGCCAACCGGACAGGGGCAGCTCCTACGAGCAGTACTTC. The whole variable domain, remainder taken from reference TRBV14 and TRBJ2-7, is EAGVTQFPSHSVIEKGQTVTLRCDPISGHDNLYWYRRVMGKEIKFLLHFVKESKQDESGMPNNRFLAERTGGTYSTLKVQPAELEDSGVYFCASSQPDRGSSYEQYFGPGTRLTVT.

The chain is built from TRBV5-5 and TRBJ2-7, with unresolved D. Trimming left V 0 bases short and J 0 bases short, with 7 bases between. Germline lookup yields CDR1 SGHKS and CDR2 YYEKEE (reference sequence). The CDR3 consists of 14 residues. This chain's CDR3 is CASSLADGSYEQYF. The CDR3 bases are TGTGCCAGCAGCTTGGCGGACGGCTCCTACGAGCAGTACTTC.

This clone was recorded a few times. The V call is TRBV19, the J call TRBJ2-1, with D perhaps being TRBD1 or TRBD2 (5 bases each). The germline V gene has CDR1 LNHDA and CDR2 SQIVND (reference sequence). Trimming cost V 5 bases and J 0 bases, with 17 bases left between them. This CDR3 has 17 amino acids. CDR3 coding DNA: TGTGCCAGTAGTCTTACGCTTGGGGACGTCTCCTACAATGAGCAGTTCTTC. The encoded protein is CASSLTLGDVSYNEQFF.

V gene TRBV10-3 combines with J gene TRBJ2-7; tentatively, D is TRBD1 (6 bases). Germline V gives CDR1 ENHRY, CDR2 SYGVKD. The CDR3 contains 15 residues. V was pared by 6 bases and J by 5 bases, with 20 bases between. CDR3 amino acids: CAISGRRGSGDEQYF. In DNA, the CDR3 is TGTGCCATCAGCGGACGCAGGGGAAGTGGGGACGAGCAGTACTTC.

This chain connects TRBV7-9 to TRBJ2-7; TRBD2 is a possible D gene (6 bases). Germline V gene lookup returns CDR1 SEHNR and CDR2 FQNEAQ (reference sequence). V lost 1 base, J lost 4 bases, and 8 bases lay in between. This CDR3 has 13 amino acids. Here the CDR3 DNA reads TGTGCCAGCAGCTTAGTCGGGGGATACGAGCAGTACTTC. Translation: CASSLVGGYEQYF. Complete variable domain (other parts from reference TRBV7-9 and TRBJ2-7): DTGVSQNPRHKITKRGQNVTFRCDPISEHNRLYWYRQTLGQGPEFLTYFQNEAQLEKSRLLSDRFSAERPKGSFSTLEIQRTEQGDSAMYLCASSLVGGYEQYFGPGTRLTVT.

V usage is TRBV19 and J usage is TRBJ2-2; possible D gene TRBD2, 6 bases. Germline loops: CDR1 LNHDA, CDR2 SQIVND (reference sequence). The CDR3 totals 19 residues. With 5 bases removed from V and 4 bases from J, the gap between germline ends came to 26 bases. CDR3 sequence (DNA): TGTGCCAGTAGTTCCCGGGACTCCCAGGGCGTGGGCCGCACCGGGGAGCTGTTTTTT. It translates to CASSSRDSQGVGRTGELFF.